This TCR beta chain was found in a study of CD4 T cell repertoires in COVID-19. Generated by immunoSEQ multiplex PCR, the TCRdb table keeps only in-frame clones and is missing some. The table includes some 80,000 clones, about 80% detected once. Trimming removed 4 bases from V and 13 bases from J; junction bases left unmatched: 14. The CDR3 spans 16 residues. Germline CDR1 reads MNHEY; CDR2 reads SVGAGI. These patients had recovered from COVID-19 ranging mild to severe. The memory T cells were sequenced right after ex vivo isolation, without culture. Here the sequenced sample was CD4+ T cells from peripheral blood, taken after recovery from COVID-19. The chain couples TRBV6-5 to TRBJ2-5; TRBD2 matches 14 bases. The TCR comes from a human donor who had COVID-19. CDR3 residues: CASSSHRGTSGSQAYF. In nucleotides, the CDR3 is TGTGCCAGCAGTTCTCATCGAGGGACTAGCGGGAGTCAGGCGTACTTC.